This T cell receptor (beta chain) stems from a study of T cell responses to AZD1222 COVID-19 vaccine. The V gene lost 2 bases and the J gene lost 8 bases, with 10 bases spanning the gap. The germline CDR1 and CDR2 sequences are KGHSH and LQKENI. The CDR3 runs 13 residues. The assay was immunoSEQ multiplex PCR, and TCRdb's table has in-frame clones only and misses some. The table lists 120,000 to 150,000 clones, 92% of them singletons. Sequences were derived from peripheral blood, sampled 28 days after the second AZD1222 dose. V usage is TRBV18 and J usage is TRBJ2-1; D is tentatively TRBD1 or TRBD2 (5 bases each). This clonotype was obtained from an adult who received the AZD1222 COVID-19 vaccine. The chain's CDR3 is CASSPGWDDEQFF. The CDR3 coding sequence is TGTGCCAGCTCACCAGGGTGGGACGATGAGCAGTTCTTC.